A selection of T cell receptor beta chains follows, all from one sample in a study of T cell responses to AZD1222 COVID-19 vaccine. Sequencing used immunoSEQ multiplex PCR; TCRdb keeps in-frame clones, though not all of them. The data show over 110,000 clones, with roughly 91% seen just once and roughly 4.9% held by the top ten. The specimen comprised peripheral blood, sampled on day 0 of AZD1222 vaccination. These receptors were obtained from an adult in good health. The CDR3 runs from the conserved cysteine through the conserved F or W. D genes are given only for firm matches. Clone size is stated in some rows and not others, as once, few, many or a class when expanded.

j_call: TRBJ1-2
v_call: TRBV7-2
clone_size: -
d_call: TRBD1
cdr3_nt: TGTGCCAGCAGCCGGGACAGGGCCTCTAACTATGGCTACACCTTC
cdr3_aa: CASSRDRASNYGYTF

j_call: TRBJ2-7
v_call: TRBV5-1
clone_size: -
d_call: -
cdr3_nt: TGCGCCAGCAGCCCTGGAAAATTTTTTACCTACGAGCAGTACTTC
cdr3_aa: CASSPGKFFTYEQYF

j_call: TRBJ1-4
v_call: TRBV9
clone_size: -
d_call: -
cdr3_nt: TGTGCCAGCAGCGTAGGATCGGCAGGATCTTTCGAAAAACTGTTTTTT
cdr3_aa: CASSVGSAGSFEKLFF

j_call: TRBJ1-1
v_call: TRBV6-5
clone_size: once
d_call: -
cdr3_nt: TGTGCCAGCCAGACGGACATTTGGAACACTGAAGCTTTCTTT
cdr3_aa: CASQTDIWNTEAFF

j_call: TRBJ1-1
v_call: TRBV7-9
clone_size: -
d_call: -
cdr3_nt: TGTGCCAGCAGCCCCCCGGGGGGAATATGGAACACTGAAGCTTTCTTT
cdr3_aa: CASSPPGGIWNTEAFF

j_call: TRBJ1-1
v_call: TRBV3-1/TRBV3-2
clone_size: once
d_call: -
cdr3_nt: TGTGCCAGCAGCTCGAACACTGAAGCTTTCTTT
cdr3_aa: CASSSNTEAFF

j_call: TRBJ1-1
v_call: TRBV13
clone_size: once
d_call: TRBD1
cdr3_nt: TGTGCCAGCAGGACCACAGGGGAGGTCACTGAAGCTTTCTTT
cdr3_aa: CASRTTGEVTEAFF

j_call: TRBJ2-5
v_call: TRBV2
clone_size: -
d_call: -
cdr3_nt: TGTGCCAGCAGTGGTGGGGTTGGTATCGAGACCCAGTACTTC
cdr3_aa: CASSGGVGIETQYF

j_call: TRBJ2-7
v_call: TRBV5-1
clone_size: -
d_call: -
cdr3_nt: TGCGCCAGCAGCTTGGCCGGGCAACGCGAGCAGTACTTC
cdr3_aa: CASSLAGQREQYF

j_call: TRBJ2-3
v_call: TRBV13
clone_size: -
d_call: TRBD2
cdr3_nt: TGTGCCAGCAGCCTTGGAGCAGGAGCGGGAATGAGTTCAGATACGCAGTATTTT
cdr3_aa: CASSLGAGAGMSSDTQYF

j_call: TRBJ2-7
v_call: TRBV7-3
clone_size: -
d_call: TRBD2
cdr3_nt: TGTGCCAGCAGTGCTAGCGGGAGCCGGGAGCAGTACTTC
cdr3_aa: CASSASGSREQYF

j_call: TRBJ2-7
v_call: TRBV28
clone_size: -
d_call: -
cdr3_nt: TGTGCCAGCAGTTTCGGACAGACTGGAAAGCAGTACTTC
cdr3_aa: CASSFGQTGKQYF

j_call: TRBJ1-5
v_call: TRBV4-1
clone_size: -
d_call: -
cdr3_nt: TGCGCCAGCAGCCGGCACCTGAGGCAGCCCCAGCATTTT
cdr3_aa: CASSRHLRQPQHF

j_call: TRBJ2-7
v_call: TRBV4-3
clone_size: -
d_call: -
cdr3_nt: TGCGCCAGCAGCGACTTACTAGCCTCCGAGCAGTACTTC
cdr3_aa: CASSDLLASEQYF

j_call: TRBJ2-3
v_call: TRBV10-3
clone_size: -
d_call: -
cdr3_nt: TGTGCCATCAGTCCACAGGCGTCTCTAACAGATACGCAGTATTTT
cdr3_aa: CAISPQASLTDTQYF

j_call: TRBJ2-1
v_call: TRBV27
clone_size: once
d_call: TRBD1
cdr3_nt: TGTGCCAGCAGTCCGGCCGGGACAGCTTATAGAGAGCAGTTCTTC
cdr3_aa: CASSPAGTAYREQFF

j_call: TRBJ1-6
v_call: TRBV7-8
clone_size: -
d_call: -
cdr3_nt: TGTGCCAGCAGCCCGAGACAGGCACGTTCGAGCTCCTATAATTCACCCCTCCACTTT
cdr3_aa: CASSPRQARSSSYNSPLHF

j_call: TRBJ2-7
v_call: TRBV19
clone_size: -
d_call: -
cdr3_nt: TGTGCCAGTAGCACAGGACTCTCCTACGAGCAGTACTTC
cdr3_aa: CASSTGLSYEQYF

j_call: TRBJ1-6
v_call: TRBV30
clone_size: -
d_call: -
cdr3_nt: TGTGCCTGGGCGAGCTCCTATAATTCACCCCTCCACTTT
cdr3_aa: CAWASSYNSPLHF

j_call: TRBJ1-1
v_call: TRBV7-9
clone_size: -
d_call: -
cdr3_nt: TGTGCCAGCGGTAGGGTTTTTGGGACTGAAGCTTTCTTT
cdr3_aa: CASGRVFGTEAFF

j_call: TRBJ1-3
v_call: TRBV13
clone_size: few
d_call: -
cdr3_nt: TGTGCCAGCAGCTTCGGCGCGGGGGTAGGAAACACCATATATTTT
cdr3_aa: CASSFGAGVGNTIYF

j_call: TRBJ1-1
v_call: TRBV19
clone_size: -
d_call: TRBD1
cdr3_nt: TGTGCCAGTAGTTTAAACAGGGGAGCTGAAGCTTTCTTT
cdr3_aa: CASSLNRGAEAFF

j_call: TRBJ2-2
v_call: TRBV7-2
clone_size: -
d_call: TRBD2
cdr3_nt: TGTGCCAGCAGCTTAGGGACTAGCGGCACCGGGGAGCTGTTTTTT
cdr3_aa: CASSLGTSGTGELFF

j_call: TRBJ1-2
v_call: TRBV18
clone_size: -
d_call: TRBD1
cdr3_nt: TGTGCCAGCTCACGGGACAGGGAGAATGGCTACACCTTC
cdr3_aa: CASSRDRENGYTF

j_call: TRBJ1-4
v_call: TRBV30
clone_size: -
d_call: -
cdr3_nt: TGTGCCTGGAGTCCTGATTACAGGGACGAAAAACTGTTTTTT
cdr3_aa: CAWSPDYRDEKLFF

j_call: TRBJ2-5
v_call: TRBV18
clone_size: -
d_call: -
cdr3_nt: TGTGCCAGCTCACCATCCCTAGAGACCCAGTACTTC
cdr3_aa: CASSPSLETQYF

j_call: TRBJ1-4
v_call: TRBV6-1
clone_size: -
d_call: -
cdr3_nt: TGTGCCAGCAGTGAAGCGGCCGTCCCTAATGAAAAACTGTTTTTT
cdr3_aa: CASSEAAVPNEKLFF

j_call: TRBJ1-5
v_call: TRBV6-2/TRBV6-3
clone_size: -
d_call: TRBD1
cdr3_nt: TGTGCCAGCAGTAACAGGGGGCGCGGGGATCAGCCCCAGCATTTT
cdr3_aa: CASSNRGRGDQPQHF

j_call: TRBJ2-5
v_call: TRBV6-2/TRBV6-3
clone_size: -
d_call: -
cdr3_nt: TGTGCCAGCAGTTCCGAGACCCAGTACTTC
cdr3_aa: CASSSETQYF

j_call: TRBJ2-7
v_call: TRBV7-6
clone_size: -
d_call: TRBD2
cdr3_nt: TGTGCCAGCAGCTTAGCGGGGACTAGCGGGAGGGCCAGAACCTACGAGCAGTACTTC
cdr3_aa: CASSLAGTSGRARTYEQYF

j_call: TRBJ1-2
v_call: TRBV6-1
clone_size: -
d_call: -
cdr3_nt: TGTGCCAGCAGTGAAAGGTTAGGGGATAACTATGGCTACACCTTC
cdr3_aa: CASSERLGDNYGYTF

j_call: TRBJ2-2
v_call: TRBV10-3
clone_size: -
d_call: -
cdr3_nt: TGTGCCATCACCGGGAACACCGGGGAGCTGTTTTTT
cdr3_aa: CAITGNTGELFF

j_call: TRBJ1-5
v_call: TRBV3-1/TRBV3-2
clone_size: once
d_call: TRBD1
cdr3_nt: TGTGCCAGCAGTCAAAGACAGGGCATAGATCAGCCCCAGCATTTT
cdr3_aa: CASSQRQGIDQPQHF

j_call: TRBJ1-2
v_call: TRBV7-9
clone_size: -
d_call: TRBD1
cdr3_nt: TGTGCCAGCAGCTCAAACCGGGACAGGGATCATGGCTACACCTTC
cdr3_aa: CASSSNRDRDHGYTF

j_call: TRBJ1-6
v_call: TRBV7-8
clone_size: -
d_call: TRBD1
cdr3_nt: TGTGCCAGCAGTGCGGACAGGCTCAACTATAATTCACCCCTCCACTTT
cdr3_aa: CASSADRLNYNSPLHF

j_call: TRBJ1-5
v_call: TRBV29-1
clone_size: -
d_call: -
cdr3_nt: TGCAGCATTCCGACACGTAATCAGCCCCAGCATTTT
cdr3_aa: CSIPTRNQPQHF

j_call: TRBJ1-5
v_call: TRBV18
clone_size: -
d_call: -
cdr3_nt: TGTGCCAGCTCAGTCGACAGCAATCAGCCCCAGCATTTT
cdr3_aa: CASSVDSNQPQHF

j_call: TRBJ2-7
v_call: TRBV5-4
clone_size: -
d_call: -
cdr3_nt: TGTGCCAGCAGTAGTCCGCTCTCCTACGAGCAGTACTTC
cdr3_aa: CASSSPLSYEQYF

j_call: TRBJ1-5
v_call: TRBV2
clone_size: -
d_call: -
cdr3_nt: TGTGCCAGCAGTGAAAGTTGGGGACCGGGGGATCAGCCCCAGCATTTT
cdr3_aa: CASSESWGPGDQPQHF

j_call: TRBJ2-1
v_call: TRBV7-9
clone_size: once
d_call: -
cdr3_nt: TGTGCCAGCAGCTCCCCCTCCGTTGAGCAGTTCTTC
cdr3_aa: CASSSPSVEQFF

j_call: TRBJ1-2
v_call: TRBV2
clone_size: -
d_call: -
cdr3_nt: TGTGCCAGCACCGGACGGAACTATGGCTACACCTTC
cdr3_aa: CASTGRNYGYTF

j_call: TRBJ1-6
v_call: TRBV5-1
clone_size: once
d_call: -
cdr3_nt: TGCGCCAGCAGCTTGGACCCAGGGTCCTATACCTATAATTCACCCCTCCACTTT
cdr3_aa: CASSLDPGSYTYNSPLHF

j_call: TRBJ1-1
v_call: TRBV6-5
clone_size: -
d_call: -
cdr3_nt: TGTGCCAGCAGAACGAGCGGGGGGAGGGGAGCTGAAGCTTTCTTT
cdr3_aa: CASRTSGGRGAEAFF

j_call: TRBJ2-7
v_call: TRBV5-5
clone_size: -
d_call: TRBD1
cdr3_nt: TGTGCCAGCAGGAAGACAGGGGTGGGCGAGCAGTACTTC
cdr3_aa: CASRKTGVGEQYF

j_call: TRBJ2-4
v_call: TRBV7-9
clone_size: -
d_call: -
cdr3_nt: TGTGCCAGCAGCTTAATGGATGCGTTCCAGGGTGGCATTCAGTACTTC
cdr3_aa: CASSLMDAFQGGIQYF

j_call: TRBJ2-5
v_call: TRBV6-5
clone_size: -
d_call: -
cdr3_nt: TGTGCCAGCAGCCCCAGCCCGGAGGAGACCCAGTACTTC
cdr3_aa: CASSPSPEETQYF

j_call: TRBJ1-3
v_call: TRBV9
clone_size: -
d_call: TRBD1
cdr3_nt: TGTGCCAGCAGCGTAGAACAGGGGGCAAACTCTGGAAACACCATATATTTT
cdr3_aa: CASSVEQGANSGNTIYF

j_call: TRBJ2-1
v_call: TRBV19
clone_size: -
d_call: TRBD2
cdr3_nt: TGTGCCAGTAGTGCCACTAGCGGGATACGCAATGAGCAGTTCTTC
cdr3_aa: CASSATSGIRNEQFF

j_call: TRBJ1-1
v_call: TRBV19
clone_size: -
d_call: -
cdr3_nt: TGTGCCAGTACCCGACGGGTTAACACTGAAGCTTTCTTT
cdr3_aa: CASTRRVNTEAFF

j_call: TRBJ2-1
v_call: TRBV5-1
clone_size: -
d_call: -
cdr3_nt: TGCGCCAGCAGCCCCGGGACGGAGGTCTCCTACAATGAGCAGTTCTTC
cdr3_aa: CASSPGTEVSYNEQFF